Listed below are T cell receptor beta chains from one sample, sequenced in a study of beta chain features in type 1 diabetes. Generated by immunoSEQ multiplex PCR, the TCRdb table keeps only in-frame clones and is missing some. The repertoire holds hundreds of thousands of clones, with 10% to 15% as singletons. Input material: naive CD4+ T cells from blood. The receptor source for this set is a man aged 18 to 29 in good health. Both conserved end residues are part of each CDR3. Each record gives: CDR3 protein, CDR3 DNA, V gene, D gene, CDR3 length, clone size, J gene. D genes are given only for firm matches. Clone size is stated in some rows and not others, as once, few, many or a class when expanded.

CASSLVSGGQGFNEQFF,TGCGCCAGCAGCTTGGTTTCAGGGGGACAGGGGTTTAATGAGCAGTTCTTC,TRBV5-1,TRBD1,17,.,TRBJ2-1
CASSSRDRGHQPQHF,TGTGCCAGCAGTAGCCGGGACAGGGGGCATCAGCCCCAGCATTTT,TRBV6-6,TRBD1,15,.,TRBJ1-5
CASSLAGVITEAFF,TGTGCCAGCAGCTTGGCAGGGGTTATAACTGAAGCTTTCTTT,TRBV5-6,.,14,few,TRBJ1-1
CASSLQPARAISYEQYF,TGTGCCAGCAGTTTACAGCCGGCCAGGGCCATTTCCTACGAGCAGTACTTC,TRBV28,.,17,few,TRBJ2-7
CASSYSREWQGRGAFF,TGTGCCAGCAGTTACTCGAGAGAATGGCAGGGGCGAGGAGCTTTCTTT,TRBV6-6,.,16,few,TRBJ1-1
CASSSETQYF,TGTGCCAGCAGCTCGGAGACCCAGTACTTC,TRBV7-8,.,10,many,TRBJ2-5
CASSQDQLAGPGTDTQYF,TGTGCCAGCAGCCAAGATCAGTTGGCGGGGCCAGGCACAGATACGCAGTATTTT,TRBV4-2,.,18,few,TRBJ2-3
CASSPGQGYHNEQFF,TGTGCCAGCTCACCGGGACAGGGATACCACAATGAGCAGTTCTTC,TRBV18,TRBD1,15,few,TRBJ2-1
CASSQAGTANRGEQYF,TGCGCCAGCAGCCAAGCGGGGACAGCCAACAGGGGGGAGCAGTACTTC,TRBV4-1,TRBD1,16,few,TRBJ2-7
CAWSTYRGRGEKLFF,TGTGCCTGGAGTACTTACAGGGGGAGGGGTGAAAAACTGTTTTTT,TRBV30,TRBD1,15,few,TRBJ1-4
CASSYTVQETQYF,TGTGCCAGCAGTTACACAGTCCAAGAGACCCAGTACTTC,TRBV6-6,.,13,.,TRBJ2-5
CSVRTVANTEAFF,TGCAGCGTACGGACAGTTGCGAACACTGAAGCTTTCTTT,TRBV29-1,.,13,few,TRBJ1-1
CASSVGRQGTDGYTF,TGTGCCAGCAGCGTGGGTCGACAGGGTACCGATGGCTACACCTTC,TRBV9,TRBD1,15,.,TRBJ1-2
CASSPSLRGTTNYGYTF,TGTGCCAGCTCACCTAGTCTCCGGGGAACTACTAACTATGGCTACACCTTC,TRBV18,.,17,few,TRBJ1-2
CASSRDRAYQETQYF,TGTGCCAGCAGCCGAGACAGGGCGTACCAAGAGACCCAGTACTTC,TRBV6-5,TRBD1,15,few,TRBJ2-5
CASSQGPEYSNQPQHF,TGTGCCAGCAGCCAAGGTCCCGAGTATAGCAATCAGCCCCAGCATTTT,TRBV4-2,.,16,.,TRBJ1-5
CASSWGQGNTEAFF,TGTGCCAGCAGCTGGGGACAGGGGAACACTGAAGCTTTCTTT,TRBV7-9,TRBD1,14,few,TRBJ1-1
CASSRGGWDTEAFF,TGTGCCAGCAGCCGAGGGGGTTGGGACACTGAAGCTTTCTTT,TRBV7-3,.,14,few,TRBJ1-1
CALGQGGNQPQHF,TGTGCTTTGGGACAGGGAGGCAATCAGCCCCAGCATTTT,TRBV30,TRBD1,13,few,TRBJ1-5
CASSRDRAAYEQYF,TGTGCCAGCAGCCGGGACAGGGCGGCCTACGAGCAGTACTTC,TRBV11-1,TRBD1,14,.,TRBJ2-7
CASSATGGYQPQHF,TGTGCCAGTAGTGCGACAGGGGGCTATCAGCCCCAGCATTTT,TRBV19,TRBD1,14,few,TRBJ1-5
CAWSVAGAYEQYF,TGTGCCTGGAGTGTTGCGGGAGCCTACGAGCAGTACTTC,TRBV30,TRBD2,13,few,TRBJ2-7
CASSEDGRGIYEQYF,TGTGCCAGCAGTGAAGATGGCAGGGGGATTTACGAGCAGTACTTC,TRBV25-1,TRBD1,15,few,TRBJ2-7
CAISEGDRVGAFF,TGTGCCATCAGTGAAGGGGATAGAGTAGGAGCTTTCTTT,TRBV10-3,.,13,few,TRBJ1-1
CASSPISGLYNEQFF,TGTGCCAGCTCACCGATTAGCGGGTTGTACAATGAGCAGTTCTTC,TRBV18,TRBD2,15,few,TRBJ2-1
CASSSSPGWITEAFF,TGTGCCAGCAGCTCGAGCCCGGGTTGGATCACTGAAGCTTTCTTT,TRBV5-6,.,15,.,TRBJ1-1
CASSSPLGAGGGYTF,TGTGCCAGCAGCTCCCCGTTAGGGGCTGGGGGGGGCTACACCTTC,TRBV11-2,.,15,few,TRBJ1-2
CASSDETGDEQYF,TGTGCCAGCAGTGATGAGACAGGGGACGAGCAGTACTTC,TRBV6-4,TRBD1,13,.,TRBJ2-7
CASSSQFGDYEQYF,TGTGCCAGCAGCTCCCAGTTCGGGGACTACGAGCAGTACTTC,TRBV11-2,.,14,.,TRBJ2-7
CASPLVKQGYSNQPQHF,TGTGCCAGTCCCTTGGTAAAGCAGGGATATAGCAATCAGCCCCAGCATTTT,TRBV27,.,17,few,TRBJ1-5
CASSFDLLGAFSPDEQFF,TGTGCCAGCAGTTTCGATCTCCTGGGGGCCTTTTCCCCGGATGAGCAGTTCTTC,TRBV28,.,18,.,TRBJ2-1
CAWDRQGAYNEQFF,TGTGCCTGGGACCGACAGGGGGCTTACAATGAGCAGTTCTTC,TRBV30,TRBD1,14,.,TRBJ2-1
CAWSGAYEQYF,TGTGCCTGGTCGGGGGCCTACGAGCAGTACTTC,TRBV30,.,11,.,TRBJ2-7
CASSFGGSIYNEQFF,TGTGCCAGCAGTTTTGGCGGGAGTATCTACAATGAGCAGTTCTTC,TRBV27,TRBD2,15,few,TRBJ2-1
CASAAGYLYNEQFF,TGTGCCAGCGCAGCGGGATATCTCTACAATGAGCAGTTCTTC,TRBV19,TRBD2,14,.,TRBJ2-1
CASSHGRGGTSGRGEQFF,TGTGCCAGCAGCCATGGTAGAGGGGGGACTAGCGGGAGGGGTGAGCAGTTCTTC,TRBV4-2,TRBD2,18,.,TRBJ2-1
CASSPPTANYGYTF,TGCGCCAGCAGCCCACCCACAGCCAACTATGGCTACACCTTC,TRBV5-1,.,14,.,TRBJ1-2